The subject of this entry is one T cell receptor (beta chain). No antigen is known for it. Sequencing used immunoSEQ multiplex PCR; TCRdb keeps in-frame clones, though not all of them. The sample contains 70,000 to 85,000 clones, around 77% of which appear only once. Per germline, CDR1 SGHVS and CDR2 FQNEAQ. The CDR3 is made up of 16 amino acids. V was clipped by 0 bases and J by 3 bases, with 14 bases between them. Scientists isolated CD4+ T cells after a roughly 9-day culture period ended. Absence of prior SARS-CoV-2 infection characterized the vaccine recipients, who showed negative nucleocapsid antibodies. It was on days 3 and 7 that half the medium was replaced with IL-2 medium. This specimen comes from a study of vaccination effects on CD4 cells after COVID-19. Study-wide results and limits: Few convalescent patients were studied, and early post-infection samples were lacking.

The sample in question was CD4+ T cells from PBMCs cultured without peptide, obtained before COVID-19 vaccination. The sequence came from a human donor who received a COVID-19 vaccine. This chain connects TRBV7-8 to TRBJ1-1; the D gene is possibly TRBD1 (5 bases). The CDR3 region has the DNA TGTGCCAGCAGCTTAGCTGGGGGTGGTACCTACACTGAAGCTTTCTTT. This encodes CASSLAGGGTYTEAFF.